This T cell receptor (beta chain) was captured by sequencing in a study of spatial heterogeneity in lung cancer. Study-wide context: Sequences of the beta chain were consistently detected in greater numbers than alpha-chain sequences. Study conclusions and caveats: Expanded intratumoral alpha and beta TCR counts tracked tumor mutation counts.

Time point described: sample taken at primary tumor resection. Untreated early-stage non-small cell lung cancer patients, roughly 75 in total, were the donors. On this clonotype: The antigen is not known. A library made for alpha chains picked up this beta chain off target, so its size means little.

Using its own MiXCR run on the 5' RACE reads, TCRdb lists one record per CDR3 protein. The table lists about 200 distinct CDR3 sequences, under 20% of them singletons. The clonotype originates from a male donor with early-stage non-small cell lung cancer. The sequencing here drew on lung tumor tissue, taken at surgery.

The CDR3 nucleotides read TGTGCCACCAGCAGAGTTCGGGTCACAGATACGCAGTATTTT. It specifies CATSRVRVTDTQYF. This rearrangement joins TRBV15 to TRBJ2-3; no clear D gene. The CDR3 is 14 amino acids. The germline V and J ends were trimmed by 1 base and 2 bases, with 7 bases remaining between them. Germline CDR1 LNHNV, CDR2 YYDKDF (reference sequence). The full variable domain, with the rest looked up from reference TRBV15 and TRBJ2-3, is DAMVIQNPRYQVTQFGKPVTLSCSQTLNHNVMYWYQQKSSQAPKLLFHYYDKDFNNEADTPDNFQSRRPNTSFCFLDIRSPGLGDTAMYLCATSRVRVTDTQYFGPGTRLTVL.